One and the same sample provided the 5 T cell receptor beta chains below, sequenced in a study of neoadjuvant anti-PD-1 for oral cavity cancer. Here immunoSEQ multiplex PCR was the method, and the copy in TCRdb shows in-frame clones only, minus some. The sample lists some 11,000 clones; over 40% were seen once. The source material was tumor tissue, sampled before nivolumab (anti-PD-1) treatment. These receptors were collected from a person aged 40-85 years with oral cavity squamous cell carcinoma.

V is TRBV6-6 and J is TRBJ1-1; possibly TRBD1 for D (6 bases). Germline-derived CDR1 and CDR2 are MNHNY and SVGAGI (reference sequence). V was pared by 7 bases and J by 0 bases, with 15 bases between. This CDR3 is 15 amino acids long. The CDR3 nucleotides read TGTGCCAGCAATCAGGGAGGGGGTATGAACACTGAAGCTTTCTTT. Its protein product is CASNQGGGMNTEAFF.

The chain employs TRBV7-9 and TRBJ2-5, with a weak D call TRBD1 (10 bases). From germline, CDR1 is SEHNR and CDR2 FQNEAQ (reference sequence). V was shortened by 3 bases and J by 2 bases, with 22 bases between the two germline ends. The CDR3 contains 18 residues. The CDR3 reads CASSFGQGVSGGQETQYF. The CDR3 DNA follows: TGTGCCAGCAGCTTCGGACAGGGGGTTAGCGGGGGTCAAGAGACCCAGTACTTC. The complete variable domain, with remaining parts taken from reference TRBV7-9 and TRBJ2-5, reads DTGVSQNPRHKITKRGQNVTFRCDPISEHNRLYWYRQTLGQGPEFLTYFQNEAQLEKSRLLSDRFSAERPKGSFSTLEIQRTEQGDSAMYLCASSFGQGVSGGQETQYFGPGTRLLVL.

The gene calls are TRBV7-8 and TRBJ2-5; possibly TRBD2 for D (5 bases). CDR1 and CDR2 (germline): SGHVS, FQNEAQ. V gave up 5 bases and J gave up 5 bases, with 15 bases separating them. The CDR3 runs to 14 residues. The DNA of the CDR3 is TGTGCCAGCAGCGTCTTGACTACCAGGGAGACCCAGTACTTC. This sequence encodes CASSVLTTRETQYF.

CDR3 residues: CASSVWQGDLNEQFF. Here the CDR3 DNA reads TGTGCCAGCAGCGTATGGCAGGGGGATCTCAATGAGCAGTTCTTC. The rearrangement joins TRBV9 to TRBJ2-1, with 7 positions matching TRBD1. CDR3 size: 15 residues. CDR1 SGDLS and CDR2 YYNGEE come from the germline V gene. V was clipped by 1 base and J by 6 bases; unmatched bases: 7.

The rearrangement joins TRBV7-2 to TRBJ2-3; TRBD2 might be the D (6 bases). V lost 6 bases, J lost 0 bases, and 16 bases lay in between. Germline-derived CDR1 and CDR2 are SGHTA and FQGNSA. The length of the CDR3 is 16 residues. CDR3 nucleotide sequence: TGTGCCAGCAGGCGAACCGGGACTGGGAGCACAGATACGCAGTATTTT. As protein: CASRRTGTGSTDTQYF.